Listed here is a single T cell receptor (beta chain). No antigen is known for it. Via MiXCR, TCRdb re-called the RT-PCR reads, giving one row per CDR3 protein. The repertoire holds more than 450,000 distinct CDR3 sequences, with about an eighth as singletons. Trimming cost V 0 bases and J 11 bases, with 19 bases left between them. Germline loops: CDR1 GTSNPN, CDR2 SVGIG (reference sequence). The CDR3 runs to 14 residues. The sample originates from a study of response to subunit inactivated influenza vaccine. Study conclusions and caveats: Few new T cells, the authors suggested, are recruited by each seasonal influenza vaccination.

Specimen: PBMCs from blood, collected on the day of vaccination. This TCR was sampled from a man between 45 and 60 years old who received an inactivated influenza vaccine. The rearrangement links TRBV30 to TRBJ1-1; D is unresolved. The CDR3, as DNA: TGTGCCTGGAGTGTACTTCGGACGAACGGCGGGGCTTTCTTT. This codes for CAWSVLRTNGGAFF.